One and the same sample provided the 8 T cell receptor beta chains below, sequenced in a study of a mutant IDH1 vaccine in newly diagnosed glioma. Antigens of these TCRs are unknown. Time point defined: week 35, safety follow-up. The study gave 300 ug of mutant IDH1 20-mer peptide per vaccine dose, with topical imiquimod. Produced via immunoSEQ multiplex PCR; TCRdb's table is partial and in-frame only. The table has roughly 52,000 clones, over 65% seen once. Specimen: PBMCs, collected from a glioma patient whose treatment included an IDH1 peptide vaccine. These receptors all come from a man aged 35 to 55 with glioma.

The genes are TRBV6-5 and TRBJ2-5, with D uncertain. The CDR3 sequence is 16 residues long. The V and J ends lost 0 bases and 1 base respectively, with 12 bases between them. Germline values: CDR1 MNHEY, CDR2 SVGAGI. Written as DNA, the CDR3 is TGTGCCAGCAGTTACTCGATCCCGAATCTCCAAGAGACCCAGTACTTC. This codes for CASSYSIPNLQETQYF.

This clone was recorded only once. The chain combines TRBV6-4 with TRBJ2-6; possible D gene TRBD1, 6 bases. Germline V CDR1 and CDR2: MRHNA, SNTAGT. The V and J ends lost 2 bases and 3 bases respectively, with 14 bases between them. This CDR3 contains 17 residues. DNA of the CDR3: TGTGCCAGCAGTGACCGGGGCAGGGGAGATGGGGCCAACGTCCTGACTTTC. As protein: CASSDRGRGDGANVLTF.

The chain carries TRBV7-2 and TRBJ2-3; 9 bases map to TRBD2. The CDR3 has 15 residues. CDR1 SGHTA and CDR2 FQGNSA come from the germline V gene. The V and J ends lost 2 bases and 6 bases, in that order; junction bases with no gene match: 6. The CDR3 loop is CASSLILAGEDTQYF. CDR3 DNA sequence: TGTGCCAGCAGCTTAATTTTAGCGGGGGAGGATACGCAGTATTTT.

This clone was counted once. Here the CDR3 reads CASSLVRSGGDTQYF. CDR3 in DNA: TGTGCCAGCAGCTTAGTACGGAGCGGTGGGGATACGCAGTATTTT. This chain uses TRBV7-2 with TRBJ2-3, with D maybe TRBD2 (5 bases). Germline-derived CDR1 and CDR2 are SGHTA and FQGNSA. V was shortened by 1 base and J by 6 bases, with 14 bases between the two germline ends. This CDR3 is built from 15 residues.

The chain joins TRBV27 to TRBJ2-5; possibly TRBD2 for D (6 bases). Germline CDR1 is MNHEY and CDR2 is SMNVEV (reference sequence). The germline V and J ends were trimmed by 5 bases and 5 bases, with 12 bases remaining between them. The CDR3 runs 13 residues. The CDR3: CASSMTSWETQYF. The CDR3 nucleotides read TGTGCCAGCAGTATGACTAGTTGGGAGACCCAGTACTTC.

This chain uses TRBV15 with TRBJ2-2; no reliable D call. V was cut by 0 bases and J by 7 bases, with 9 bases left in between. Germline loops: CDR1 LNHNV, CDR2 YYDKDF (reference sequence). The CDR3 totals 14 residues. CDR3 DNA sequence: TGTGCCACCAGCAGAGATCGTGAAAGCGGGGAGCTGTTTTTT. Protein sequence: CATSRDRESGELFF.

This clone was detected a few times. The chain recombines TRBV5-4 with TRBJ1-3, with D unresolved. Germline V gene sequence: CDR1 SGHNT, CDR2 YYREEE (reference sequence). The CDR3 is 15 amino acids. Trimming pared 2 bases from V and 4 bases from J, leaving 13 bases between. CDR3 in amino acids: CASSFDSEQGNTIYF. Here the CDR3 DNA reads TGTGCCAGCAGCTTTGACTCCGAGCAGGGAAACACCATATATTTT.

The rearrangement links TRBV14 to TRBJ2-7, with D hard to call. Trimming left V 0 bases short and J 0 bases short, with 6 bases between. The CDR3 loop spans 14 amino acids. In germline, CDR1 is SGHDN, CDR2 FVKESK. The CDR3 coding sequence is TGTGCCAGCAGCCAAGATACCCACTCCTACGAGCAGTACTTC. Its translation: CASSQDTHSYEQYF.